The rows below give T cell receptor beta chains drawn from one sample of a study of blood T cells in healthy people across ages. TCRdb passed the 5' RACE reads through MiXCR, listing each CDR3 protein once. The table records approximately 690,000 distinct CDR3 sequences, under 70% of them present only once. The sample was blood. Receptor source: a man aged 60 to 69 in good health. CDR3s include the opening cysteine and the closing phenylalanine or tryptophan. The order of the fields is clone size, J gene, V gene, D gene, CDR3 DNA, CDR3 protein. D genes are given only for firm matches. Not all rows give a size; the values are once, few, many and, for expanded clones, a class.

>few|TRBJ2-7|TRBV3-1|.
TGTGCCAGCAGCCATGCCCTGGGGGGGGGCCTCGACGAGCAGTACTTC
CASSHALGGGLDEQYF
>.|TRBJ2-3|TRBV25-1|.
TGTGCCAGCAGTGCGACTCCTAGCACAGATACGCAGTATTTT
CASSATPSTDTQYF
>many|TRBJ1-2|TRBV5-5|TRBD1
TGTGCCAGCAGTTACCGGGACAGGGGCTACACCTTC
CASSYRDRGYTF
>.|TRBJ2-3|TRBV20-1|.
TGCAGTGCTAGAGCCAGTTGGGCAGGGACAGATACGCAGTATTTT
CSARASWAGTDTQYF
>once|TRBJ2-4|TRBV11-3|TRBD2
TGTGCCAGCAGCTTAGACGGGCCGGGGAGGGAGCAGTACTTC
CASSLDGPGREQYF
>.|TRBJ2-7|TRBV11-2|.
TGTGCCAGCAGCTTATACGGGCTGGACTACGAGCAGTACTTC
CASSLYGLDYEQYF
>.|TRBJ2-7|TRBV5-1|TRBD1
TGCGCCAGCAGCTTATCAGGGGGCCAAACCTACGAGCAGTACTTC
CASSLSGGQTYEQYF
>.|TRBJ2-1|TRBV12-3/TRBV12-4|.
TGTGCCAGCAGTTTGGGGACCACCTTCAATGAGCAGTTCTTC
CASSLGTTFNEQFF
>.|TRBJ2-5|TRBV2|TRBD2
TGTGCCAGCAGTGAAGCCCTAGCGGGGGGGGAGACCCAGTACTTC
CASSEALAGGETQYF
>once|TRBJ1-2|TRBV14|.
TGTGCCAGCAGCCAAGACCGACTCTATGGCTACACCTTC
CASSQDRLYGYTF
>.|TRBJ2-3|TRBV4-2|.
TGTGCCAGCAGCCAACCAAATGGGGGAGGCCCAGATACGCAGTATTTT
CASSQPNGGGPDTQYF
>.|TRBJ2-7|TRBV7-9|.
TGTGCCAGCAGCCTGGGGTGGGACTACGAGCAGTACTTC
CASSLGWDYEQYF
>few|TRBJ2-4|TRBV13|TRBD2
TGTGCCAGCAGCTTAGTCCCCCTAGCGGGGGGGAAAAACATTCAGTACTTC
CASSLVPLAGGKNIQYF
>.|TRBJ2-7|TRBV3-1|.
TGTGCCAGCAGCCTGCAGGGGGGATCCTACAATGAGCAGTACTTC
CASSLQGGSYNEQYF
>few|TRBJ2-3|TRBV12-3/TRBV12-4|.
TGTGCCAGCAGTTGGGGACCGGGAACAGATACGCAGTATTTT
CASSWGPGTDTQYF
>.|TRBJ2-7|TRBV7-2|TRBD1
TGTGCCAGCAGCTTAGGGACAGGGGACCACGAGCAGTACTTC
CASSLGTGDHEQYF
>.|TRBJ2-1|TRBV6-5|.
TGTGCCAGCAGTTACTCGGTGTTCCATGAGCAGTTATTC
CASSYSVFHEQLF